These 31 T cell receptor beta chains were sequenced from one sample in a study of a mutant IDH1 vaccine in newly diagnosed glioma. These receptors are not linked to any known antigen. Regarding time point: week 23, last vaccination. The study gave 300 ug of mutant IDH1 20-mer peptide per vaccine dose, with topical imiquimod. The protocol was immunoSEQ multiplex PCR, while the TCRdb copy is restricted to in-frame clones and leaves out a portion. The repertoire holds 82,000 or so clones, roughly 85% seen once, with approximately 2.3% in the top ten. The sequences come from PBMCs, collected from a glioma patient whose treatment included an IDH1 peptide vaccine. These TCRs come from a man aged 30 to 45 with glioma. Some clones in this sample may be carry-over from other donors' samples.

The chain is built from TRBV6-5 and TRBJ1-1; 7 bases fit TRBD1. CDR3 length: 11 amino acids. Germline CDR1 and CDR2: MNHEY and SVGAGI. J was trimmed by 7 bases and V by 6 bases; bases with no gene match: 2. This chain's CDR3 is CASSQGGEAFF. Written as DNA, the CDR3 is TGTGCCAGCAGCCAGGGGGGTGAAGCTTTCTTT.

The V and J genes are TRBV30 and TRBJ1-3; D gene unclear. V lost 5 bases to trimming and J lost 4 bases, with 6 bases between them. The germline V gene encodes CDR1 GTSNPN and CDR2 SVGIG (reference sequence). The CDR3 totals 11 residues. DNA for the CDR3: TGTGCCTGGGGCGCGGGAAACACCATATATTTT. Protein sequence: CAWGAGNTIYF. Full variable domain (missing parts from reference TRBV30 and TRBJ1-3): SQTIHQWPATLVQPVGSPLSLECTVEGTSNPNLYWYRQAAGRGLQLLFYSVGIGQISSEVPQNLSASRPQDRQFILSSKKLLLSDSGFYLCAWGAGNTIYFGEGSWLTVV.

The chain couples TRBV5-1 to TRBJ2-7; weak D call: TRBD2 (5 bases). Germline CDR1 reads SGHRS; CDR2 reads YFSETQ. This CDR3 is 14 amino acids long. V was shortened by 2 bases and J by 4 bases, with 13 bases between the two germline ends. The CDR3 region is CASSFLGGTYEQYF. In nucleotides, the CDR3 is TGCGCCAGCAGCTTTTTAGGAGGAACTTACGAGCAGTACTTC.

A single count supports this clone. The rearrangement links TRBV6-5 to TRBJ2-7; D unclear. Germline CDR1 reads MNHEY; CDR2 reads SVGAGI. This CDR3 has 14 residues. V was cut by 0 bases and J by 3 bases, with 9 bases left in between. The CDR3 here is CASSYSPSLYEQYF. Written as DNA, the CDR3 is TGTGCCAGCAGTTACTCCCCCAGCCTCTACGAGCAGTACTTC.

J is TRBJ2-5 and V is TRBV6-6; TRBD2 matches 10 bases. Judging by the DNA end, TRBJ2-7 fits better; the J call may be wrong. Per the germline V gene, CDR1 is MNHNY and CDR2 is SVGAGI (reference sequence). CDR3 length: 15 amino acids. The CDR3 bases are TGTGCCAGCAGTTTAACTAGCGGGAACTCCTACGAGCAGTACTTC. Its protein product is CASSLTSGNSYEQYF.

The V gene is TRBV9, the J gene TRBJ2-3; no reliable D call. The CDR3 extends over 14 amino acids. The germline CDR1 and CDR2 sequences are SGDLS and YYNGEE. The germline V and J ends were trimmed by 5 bases and 5 bases, with 15 bases remaining between them. CDR3 residues: CASRPSGGGDTQYF. The CDR3 DNA follows: TGTGCCAGCAGACCTTCTGGCGGTGGAGATACGCAGTATTTT. Variable domain in full (rest from reference TRBV9 and TRBJ2-3): DSGVTQTPKHLITATGQRVTLRCSPRSGDLSVYWYQQSLDQGLQFLIQYYNGEERAKGNILERFSAQQFPDLHSELNLSSLELGDSALYFCASRPSGGGDTQYFGPGTRLTVL.

The rearrangement joins TRBV6-6 to TRBJ1-5, with D uncertain. The CDR3 has 14 amino acids. Trimming removed 0 bases at V and 6 bases at J, with 9 bases between. From germline, CDR1 is MNHNY and CDR2 SVGAGI (reference sequence). The CDR3 DNA follows: TGTGCCAGCAGTTACTCAGGTCCCGGTCAGCCCCAGCATTTT. It specifies CASSYSGPGQPQHF.

The chain joins TRBV5-8 to TRBJ1-5; D remains unclear. The CDR3 spans 15 residues. Germline CDR1 and CDR2: SGHTS and YDEGEE. V was trimmed by 0 bases and J by 0 bases, leaving 7 bases between them. The DNA of the CDR3 is TGTGCCAGCAGCTTGGGGTCATATAGCAATCAGCCCCAGCATTTT. The encoded protein is CASSLGSYSNQPQHF.

CDR3 protein: CASSIGTSGHQYF. CDR3 sequence (DNA): TGTGCCAGTAGTATAGGCACGTCGGGACACCAGTACTTC. The chain employs TRBV19 and TRBJ2-7; TRBD1 might be the D (6 bases). The CDR3 loop spans 13 amino acids. The germline V and J ends were trimmed by 1 base and 10 bases, with 14 bases remaining between them. Germline V lookup: CDR1 LNHDA, CDR2 SQIVND (reference sequence).

The chain uses TRBV5-1 and TRBJ2-7, with 9 bases that match TRBD2. Germline CDR1 reads SGHRS; CDR2 reads YFSETQ. Losses at the gene ends were 4 bases for V and 4 bases for J; bases not matched to a gene: 12. The CDR3 sequence is 16 residues long. In DNA, the CDR3 is TGCGCCAGCAGCGCCCACTTTAGCGGGAGTGGGTACGAGCAGTACTTC. It encodes CASSAHFSGSGYEQYF.

This chain joins TRBV11-2 and TRBJ2-3; the D gene could be TRBD1 or TRBD2 (7 bases each). V was pared by 5 bases and J by 2 bases, with 20 bases between. Germline CDR1 SGHAT, CDR2 FQNNGV. The CDR3 is made up of 17 amino acids. The CDR3 is CASSEGAGVGFTDTQYF. The CDR3, as DNA: TGTGCCAGCAGCGAGGGGGCGGGAGTGGGCTTCACAGATACGCAGTATTTT.

J is TRBJ1-1 and V is TRBV30; D is uncertain. This CDR3 contains 13 residues. Trimming shortened V by 4 bases and J by 1 base, and 10 bases separated the two germline ends. Germline V lookup: CDR1 GTSNPN, CDR2 SVGIG (reference sequence). The chain's CDR3 is CAWIREQNTEAFF. CDR3 DNA sequence: TGTGCCTGGATTCGGGAACAGAACACTGAAGCTTTCTTT.

The chain uses TRBV28 and TRBJ1-6; D gene uncertain. The V end was cut by 4 bases, the J end by 8 bases, with 6 bases between. Per the germline V gene, CDR1 is MDHEN and CDR2 is SYDVKM. The CDR3 loop spans 12 amino acids. This CDR3 reads CASSSRDSPLHF. The CDR3 region has the DNA TGTGCCAGCAGTTCACGAGATTCACCCCTCCACTTT.

The V gene is TRBV6-1, the J gene TRBJ1-6; 7 nucleotides match TRBD1. The CDR3 runs to 20 residues. Trimming removed 2 bases from V and 11 bases from J; junction bases left unmatched: 24. CDR1 is MNHNS, CDR2 SASEGT, per germline. The DNA of the CDR3 is TGTGCCAGCAGTGAATTTTTTGGGAATTTTGCGGGGACAGTACCAACACCCCTCCACTTT. The encoded protein is CASSEFFGNFAGTVPTPLHF.

This clone was seen more than once but under ten times. The chain joins TRBV14 to TRBJ2-4; TRBD2 agrees at 12 bases. This CDR3 contains 15 residues. The junction had 8 bases not matched to a gene; V was cut back by 5 bases and J by 9 bases. CDR1 is SGHDN and CDR2 is FVKESK in the germline V gene. In DNA, the CDR3 is TGTGCCAGCAGCACCGCTAGCGGGGGGGCCAGCATTCAGTACTTC. Translating gives CASSTASGGASIQYF.

This chain joins TRBV6-4 and TRBJ1-1; 9 nucleotides line up with TRBD1. CDR3 length equals 16 residues. In germline, CDR1 is MRHNA, CDR2 SNTAGT. Trimming took 5 bases from V and 0 from J; bases not matched to a gene: 7. Here the CDR3 DNA reads TGTGCCAGCAGTCTTCCTACAGGGGGCCTGAACACTGAAGCTTTCTTT. Translation gives CASSLPTGGLNTEAFF.

The V and J genes are TRBV28 and TRBJ2-3, with 12 bases matching TRBD2. Germline V gene lookup returns CDR1 MDHEN and CDR2 SYDVKM. The CDR3 runs 16 residues. The ends lost 4 bases at V and 6 bases at J; junction bases unmatched: 8. The CDR3 here is CASSSTSGRLSDTQYF. In DNA form, the CDR3 reads TGTGCCAGCAGTTCCACTAGCGGGAGGCTATCGGATACGCAGTATTTT.

J is TRBJ1-5 and V is TRBV21-1; the table's D call of TRBD1 was not tested on the DNA. TRBV21-1 is reported as a pseudogene. This CDR3 is 16 amino acids long. As DNA, the CDR3 is TGTGCCAGCAGCCCCAAGGTTGAGACAGTAAACCAGCCCCAGCATTTT. It codes for CASSPKVETVNQPQHF.

The chain uses TRBV2 and TRBJ2-7; D remains unclear. V lost 8 bases and J 1 base, leaving 9 bases between the germline ends. The CDR3 contains 12 residues. Germline CDR1 SNHLY, CDR2 FYNNEI. This CDR3 is CASATGSYEQYF. The CDR3 DNA follows: TGTGCCAGCGCTACCGGGTCCTACGAGCAGTACTTC.

This clone was seen a single time. This sequence joins TRBV5-1 and TRBJ1-1; 8 positions match TRBD1. This CDR3 spans 17 amino acids. Germline V gene sequence: CDR1 SGHRS, CDR2 YFSETQ. V lost 0 bases to trimming and J lost 7 bases; unmatched junction nucleotides: 14. DNA for the CDR3: TGCGCCAGCAGCTTGGAAGGAGACAGGGGCCCTAGGGGTGAAGCTTTCTTT. Its translation is CASSLEGDRGPRGEAFF.

DNA of the CDR3: TGTGCCAGCAGCCCAGCGGGATCCTACGAGCAGTACTTC. As protein: CASSPAGSYEQYF. The rearrangement joins TRBV28 to TRBJ2-7; TRBD2 matches 7 bases. There are 13 residues in the CDR3. Germline V gives CDR1 MDHEN, CDR2 SYDVKM. The junction had 3 bases not matched to a gene; V was cut back by 6 bases and J by 1 base.

V gene TRBV29-1 combines with J gene TRBJ1-1; TRBD1 might be the D (5 bases). Trimming took 1 base from V and 5 from J, leaving 11 bases between them. CDR1 and CDR2 from the germline V gene are SQVTM and ANQGSEA. The CDR3 spans 13 residues. The CDR3 loop is CSVEGRVETEAFF. CDR3 bases: TGCAGCGTTGAAGGCAGGGTGGAAACTGAAGCTTTCTTT.

This chain uses TRBV19 with TRBJ1-6; D ambiguous. V gave up 3 bases and J gave up 0 bases, with 6 bases separating them. There are 15 residues in the CDR3. The V gene's germline CDR1 is LNHDA and CDR2 SQIVND (reference sequence). CDR3 residues: CASSIVSSYNSPLHF. DNA of the CDR3: TGTGCCAGTAGTATCGTAAGCTCCTATAATTCACCCCTCCACTTT.

J is TRBJ2-1 and V is TRBV29-1; D unresolved. Germline values: CDR1 SQVTM, CDR2 ANQGSEA. Between the trimmed V and J ends, which lost 2 bases and 5 bases, there was a span of 7 bases. The CDR3 loop spans 12 amino acids. Here the CDR3 reads CSVELPHNEQFF. The CDR3 coding sequence is TGCAGCGTTGAACTACCTCACAATGAGCAGTTCTTC.

This clone appeared a single time. The chain carries TRBV28 and TRBJ1-2; D call uncertain. The germline V gene encodes CDR1 MDHEN and CDR2 SYDVKM. V was shortened by 2 bases and J by 5 bases, with 6 bases between the two germline ends. The CDR3 contains 12 residues. CDR3 in DNA: TGTGCCAGCAGTTTAAAGGGTTATGGCTACACCTTC. It translates to CASSLKGYGYTF.

This chain joins TRBV5-8 and TRBJ1-2; D unresolved. The CDR3 loop spans 12 amino acids. V lost 0 bases and J 4 bases, leaving 4 bases between the germline ends. In germline, CDR1 is SGHTS, CDR2 YDEGEE. The CDR3 bases are TGTGCCAGCAGCTTGGAGGGCTATGGCTACACCTTC. Protein: CASSLEGYGYTF.

The CDR3 nucleotides are TGTGCCAGCAGTCCGGATTGGAGCAATTCACCCCTCCACTTT. Amino acid sequence: CASSPDWSNSPLHF. The chain links TRBV27 to TRBJ1-6; no clear D. The V gene lost 5 bases and the J gene lost 7 bases, with 12 bases spanning the gap. Germline values: CDR1 MNHEY, CDR2 SMNVEV (reference sequence). The CDR3 has 14 amino acids.

The chain carries TRBV6-4 and TRBJ1-2; D ambiguous. Trimming removed 8 bases from V and 5 bases from J, with 9 bases in between. The CDR3 runs to 11 residues. Germline-derived CDR1 and CDR2 are MRHNA and SNTAGT. The CDR3 coding sequence is TGTGCCAGCCCGATCCGGTATGGCTACACCTTC. Encoded protein: CASPIRYGYTF.

V is TRBV6-4 and J is TRBJ1-2; weak D call: TRBD1 (6 bases). Trimming cost V 7 bases and J 6 bases, with 21 bases left between them. CDR1 and CDR2 from the germline V gene are MRHNA and SNTAGT. CDR3 length: 15 residues. The CDR3 coding sequence is TGTGCCAGCAATCAAACAGGGCAGACCCCTAATGGCTACACCTTC. Protein sequence: CASNQTGQTPNGYTF.

V usage is TRBV2 and J usage is TRBJ1-5; D is possibly TRBD1 (5 bases). CDR3 size: 14 residues. CDR1 and CDR2 (germline): SNHLY, FYNNEI. Deletions cut 6 bases from V and 2 bases from J, with 11 bases between. The CDR3 nucleotides read TGTGCCAGCAGCAGAGGAGGGGGCAATCAGCCCCAGCATTTT. Its translation: CASSRGGGNQPQHF.

This sequence joins TRBV27 and TRBJ2-5, with 7 bases matching TRBD2. Germline CDR1 reads MNHEY; CDR2 reads SMNVEV (reference sequence). V shed 3 bases, J shed 5 bases, and the junction held 6 bases outside the gene matches. The CDR3 length is 14 residues. This CDR3 is CASSFRAGWETQYF. CDR3 in DNA: TGTGCCAGCAGTTTTCGAGCGGGGTGGGAGACCCAGTACTTC.